One sample yielded the 7 T cell receptor beta chains listed below, sequenced in a study of blood T cell repertoires in COVID-19 (dated by TCRdb to 2018 to 2020). Libraries came from the immunoSEQ multiplex PCR assay. Drawn from immuneACCESS, this table holds only the in-frame rearrangements with V and J called that TCRdb kept. Clones are partly lost; checked studies trace under half to an unresolved V gene and leave the rest unexplained. Counted in this sample were roughly 100,000 clones; over 75% of them appeared once. Jointly, the top ten make up around 4.1% of the sample. The sequencing input was peripheral blood. The receptors were sampled from a middle-aged man with acute or convalescent COVID-19.

The V and J genes are TRBV6-2 or TRBV6-3 and TRBJ1-5; D is possibly TRBD1 (5 bases). Trimming removed 2 bases from V and 5 bases from J, with 7 bases in between. The germline V gene encodes CDR1 MNHEY and CDR2 SVGEGT. CDR3 length: 13 residues. The CDR3, as DNA: TGTGCCAGCAGTTACCAGACAGATCAGCCCCAGCATTTT. It specifies CASSYQTDQPQHF.

This clone was picked up one time. This chain links TRBV6-5 with TRBJ1-2, with 7 bases that match TRBD1. From germline, CDR1 is MNHEY and CDR2 SVGAGI. The V segment lost 6 bases and the J segment 2 bases; nucleotides outside the gene matches: 6. This CDR3 is built from 14 residues. The CDR3 bases are TGTGCCAGCAGGATGGACAGGAGAAACTATGGCTACACCTTC. This sequence encodes CASRMDRRNYGYTF.

The rearrangement uses TRBV10-1 and TRBJ2-1; 7 positions match TRBD2. The CDR3 covers 13 residues. Germline V gives CDR1 WNHNN, CDR2 SYGVQD (reference sequence). The V and J ends lost 5 bases and 5 bases, in that order; junction bases with no gene match: 3. DNA for the CDR3: TGCGCCAGCAGTTTAGCGGGCCACAATGAGCAGTTCTTC. Its protein product is CASSLAGHNEQFF.

CDR3 coding DNA: TGTGCCAGTAGTATATCGGGGGACAGGGGCTACGAGCAGTACTTC. Its protein product is CASSISGDRGYEQYF. The chain employs TRBV19 and TRBJ2-7; 10 bases align to TRBD1. V shed 2 bases, J shed 3 bases, and the junction held 4 bases outside the gene matches. The V gene's germline CDR1 is LNHDA and CDR2 SQIVND (reference sequence). This CDR3 has 15 residues.

The rearrangement links TRBV10-3 to TRBJ2-6; the D gene is possibly TRBD2 (6 bases). V gave up 10 bases and J gave up 0 bases, with 19 bases separating them. CDR1 and CDR2 from the germline V gene are ENHRY and SYGVKD. CDR3 length: 17 residues. DNA of the CDR3: TGTGCCAACGCTAGGGGAGGAAGACTCTCTGGGGCCAACGTCCTGACTTTC. It yields the protein CANARGGRLSGANVLTF.

This clone came up once. The V gene is TRBV19, the J gene TRBJ2-7; TRBD2 might be the D (5 bases). Per germline, CDR1 LNHDA and CDR2 SQIVND (reference sequence). This CDR3 spans 15 amino acids. With 3 bases removed from V and 2 bases from J, the gap between germline ends came to 14 bases. The CDR3 protein is CASSIRAEDAYEQYF. The CDR3 DNA reads TGTGCCAGTAGTATCCGCGCGGAGGATGCCTACGAGCAGTACTTC.

J is TRBJ1-6 and V is TRBV11-2, with D possibly TRBD1 on 6 matching bases. The ends were cut back, 5 bases at V and 5 bases at J, with 10 bases in the middle. CDR1 is SGHAT and CDR2 is FQNNGV in the germline V gene. The CDR3 covers 14 residues. This CDR3 reads CASSPGAHNSPLHF. Written as DNA, the CDR3 is TGTGCCAGCAGCCCAGGGGCCCATAATTCACCCCTCCACTTT.